This TCR beta chain was captured by sequencing in a study of blood T cell repertoires in COVID-19. Study information: Acute-phase and convalescent COVID-19 samples originated in the United States, Italy and Spain. PBMCs, B-cell-depleted T cells, or T cells provided the cDNA or gDNA that made up the material.

Data came from immunoSEQ multiplex PCR; TCRdb stores just in-frame clones and leaves some out. The sample gives roughly 250,000 clones, roughly 89% of which show up once; around 10% is in the top ten. Participant-given clinical history determined each cohort assignment. Two negative PCRs, clearance, or symptom resolution were required of recovered Cohort 3 donors. The germline V and J ends were trimmed by 7 bases and 0 bases, with 15 bases remaining between them. CDR1 is SNHLY and CDR2 is FYNNEI in the germline V gene. The CDR3 has 15 amino acids. The gene calls are TRBV2 and TRBJ1-1; D may be TRBD1 (5 bases). The material sequenced was PBMCs or T cells enriched from blood (not recorded which). This receptor was taken from a man aged 35-49 years who had recovered from COVID-19. The CDR3 bases are TGTGCCAGCACTGGGCAGGGAACCATGAACACTGAAGCTTTCTTT. This encodes CASTGQGTMNTEAFF.